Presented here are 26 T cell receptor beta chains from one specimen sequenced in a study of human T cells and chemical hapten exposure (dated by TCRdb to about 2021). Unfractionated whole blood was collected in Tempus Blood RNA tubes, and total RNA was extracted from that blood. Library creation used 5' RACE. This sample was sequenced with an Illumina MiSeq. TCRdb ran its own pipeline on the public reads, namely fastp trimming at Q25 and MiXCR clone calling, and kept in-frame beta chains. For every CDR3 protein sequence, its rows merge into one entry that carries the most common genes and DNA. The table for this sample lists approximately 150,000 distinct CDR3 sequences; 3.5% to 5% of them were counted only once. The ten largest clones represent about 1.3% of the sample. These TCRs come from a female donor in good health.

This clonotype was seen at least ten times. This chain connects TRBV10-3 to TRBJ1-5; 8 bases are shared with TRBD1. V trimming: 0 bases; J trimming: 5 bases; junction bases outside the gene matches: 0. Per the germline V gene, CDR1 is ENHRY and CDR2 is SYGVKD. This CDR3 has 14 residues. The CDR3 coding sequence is TGTGCCATCAGTGAGTCGACAGGGGATCAGCCCCAGCATTTT. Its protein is CAISESTGDQPQHF.

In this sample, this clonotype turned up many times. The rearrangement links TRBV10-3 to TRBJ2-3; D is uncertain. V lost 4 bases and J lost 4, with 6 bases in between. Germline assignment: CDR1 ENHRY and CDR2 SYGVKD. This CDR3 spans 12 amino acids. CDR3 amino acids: CAISVTPDTQYF. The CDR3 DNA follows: TGTGCCATCAGTGTTACACCAGATACGCAGTATTTT.

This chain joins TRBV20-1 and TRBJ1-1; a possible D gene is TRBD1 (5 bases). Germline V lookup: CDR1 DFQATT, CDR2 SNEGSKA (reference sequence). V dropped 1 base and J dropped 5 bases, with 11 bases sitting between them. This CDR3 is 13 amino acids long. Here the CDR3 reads CSARAGLGTEAFF. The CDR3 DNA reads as TGCAGTGCTAGAGCGGGGCTGGGGACTGAAGCTTTCTTT.

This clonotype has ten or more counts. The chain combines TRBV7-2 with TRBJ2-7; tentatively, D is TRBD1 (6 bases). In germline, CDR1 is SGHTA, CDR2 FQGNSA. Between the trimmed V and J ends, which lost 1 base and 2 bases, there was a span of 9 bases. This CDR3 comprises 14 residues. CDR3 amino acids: CASSLVQGTYEQYF. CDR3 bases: TGTGCCAGCAGCTTAGTACAGGGAACCTACGAGCAGTACTTC.

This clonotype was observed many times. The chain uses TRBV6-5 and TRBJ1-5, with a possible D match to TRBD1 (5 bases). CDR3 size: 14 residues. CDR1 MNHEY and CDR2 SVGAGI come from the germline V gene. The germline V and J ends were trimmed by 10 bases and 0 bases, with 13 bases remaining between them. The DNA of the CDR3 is TGTGCCACCCAACCAGGGAGTAGCAATCAGCCCCAGCATTTT. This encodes CATQPGSSNQPQHF.

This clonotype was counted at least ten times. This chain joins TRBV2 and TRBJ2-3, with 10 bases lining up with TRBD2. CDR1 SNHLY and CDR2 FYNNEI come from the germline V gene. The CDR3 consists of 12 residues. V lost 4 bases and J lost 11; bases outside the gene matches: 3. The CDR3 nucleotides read TGTGCCAGCAGTGTAGTAGCGGGGGGGCAGTATTTT. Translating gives CASSVVAGGQYF. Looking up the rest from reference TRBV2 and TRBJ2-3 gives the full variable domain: EPEVTQTPSHQVTQMGQEVILRCVPISNHLYFYWYRQILGQKVEFLVSFYNNEISEKSEIFDDQFSVERPDGSNFTLKIRSTKLEDSAMYFCASSVVAGGQYFGPGTRLTVL.

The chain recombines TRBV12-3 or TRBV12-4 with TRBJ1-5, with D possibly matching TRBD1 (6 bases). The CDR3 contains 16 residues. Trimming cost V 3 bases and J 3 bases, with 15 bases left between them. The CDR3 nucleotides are TGTGCCAGCAGTTTTTTGTGGACAGAATTCAATCAGCCCCAGCATTTT. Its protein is CASSFLWTEFNQPQHF.

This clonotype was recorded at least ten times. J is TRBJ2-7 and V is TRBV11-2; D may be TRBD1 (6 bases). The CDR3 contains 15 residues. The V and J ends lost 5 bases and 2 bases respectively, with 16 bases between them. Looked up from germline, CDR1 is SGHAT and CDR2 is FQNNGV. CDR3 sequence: CASSPQGTRTYEQYF. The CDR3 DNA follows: TGTGCCAGCAGCCCCCAGGGGACGAGAACCTACGAGCAGTACTTC. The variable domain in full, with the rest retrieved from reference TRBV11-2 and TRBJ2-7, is EAGVAQSPRYKIIEKRQSVAFWCNPISGHATLYWYQQILGQGPKLLIQFQNNGVVDDSQLPKDRFSAERLKGVDSTLKIQPAKLEDSAVYLCASSPQGTRTYEQYFGPGTRLTVT.

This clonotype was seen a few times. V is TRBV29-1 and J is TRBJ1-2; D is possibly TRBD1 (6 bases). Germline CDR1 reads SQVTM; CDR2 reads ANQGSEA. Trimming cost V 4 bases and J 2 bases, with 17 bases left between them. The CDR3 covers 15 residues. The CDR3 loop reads CSVGSRLTGNYGYTF. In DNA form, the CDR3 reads TGCAGCGTTGGCTCTCGTTTGACAGGCAACTATGGCTACACCTTC.

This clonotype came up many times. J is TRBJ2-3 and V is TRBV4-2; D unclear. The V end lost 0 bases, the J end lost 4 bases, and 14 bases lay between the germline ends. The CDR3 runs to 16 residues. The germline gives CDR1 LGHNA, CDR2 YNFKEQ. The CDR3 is CASSQEQASLPDTQYF. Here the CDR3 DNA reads TGTGCCAGCAGCCAAGAGCAGGCCTCCCTCCCAGATACGCAGTATTTT.

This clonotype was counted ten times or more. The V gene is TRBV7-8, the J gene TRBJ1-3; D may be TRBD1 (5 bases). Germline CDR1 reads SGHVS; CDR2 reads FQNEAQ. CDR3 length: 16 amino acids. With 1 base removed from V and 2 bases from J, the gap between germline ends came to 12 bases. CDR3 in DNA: TGTGCCAGCAGCTTAGGGTCTGGGGCCCCTGGAAACACCATATATTTT. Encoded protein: CASSLGSGAPGNTIYF.

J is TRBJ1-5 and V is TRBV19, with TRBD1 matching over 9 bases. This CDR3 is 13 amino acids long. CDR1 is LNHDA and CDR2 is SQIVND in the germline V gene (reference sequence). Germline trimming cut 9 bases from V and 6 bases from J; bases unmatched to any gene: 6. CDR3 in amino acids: CASGGTGPQPQHF. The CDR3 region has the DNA TGTGCCAGCGGAGGGACAGGGCCTCAGCCCCAGCATTTT.

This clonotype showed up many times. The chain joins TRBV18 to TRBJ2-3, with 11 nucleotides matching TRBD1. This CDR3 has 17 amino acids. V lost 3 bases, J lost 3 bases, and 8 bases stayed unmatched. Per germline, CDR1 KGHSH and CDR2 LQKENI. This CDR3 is CASSPDRGRVETDTQYF. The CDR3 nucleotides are TGTGCCAGCTCACCGGACAGGGGGCGCGTGGAAACAGATACGCAGTATTTT.

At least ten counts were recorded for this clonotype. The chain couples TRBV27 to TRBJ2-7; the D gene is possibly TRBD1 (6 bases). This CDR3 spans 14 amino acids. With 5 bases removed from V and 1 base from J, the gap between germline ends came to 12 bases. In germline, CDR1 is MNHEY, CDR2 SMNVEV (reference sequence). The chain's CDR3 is CASSPRTDSYEQYF. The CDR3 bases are TGTGCCAGCAGTCCCCGGACAGATTCCTACGAGCAGTACTTC.

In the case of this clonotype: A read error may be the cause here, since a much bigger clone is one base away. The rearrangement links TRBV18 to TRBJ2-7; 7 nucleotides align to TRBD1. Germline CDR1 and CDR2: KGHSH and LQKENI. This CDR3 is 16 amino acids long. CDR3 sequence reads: CASSPPATGSFNEKYF. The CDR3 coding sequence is TGTGCCAGCTCACCACCCGCGACAGGGTCATTTAACGAGAAGTACTTC.

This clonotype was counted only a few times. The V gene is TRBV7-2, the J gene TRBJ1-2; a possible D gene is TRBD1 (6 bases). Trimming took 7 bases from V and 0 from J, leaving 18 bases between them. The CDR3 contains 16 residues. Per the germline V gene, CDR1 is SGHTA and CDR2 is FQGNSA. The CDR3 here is CASTLSGAGANYGYTF. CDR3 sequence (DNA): TGTGCCAGCACTCTTAGTGGTGCAGGGGCTAACTATGGCTACACCTTC.

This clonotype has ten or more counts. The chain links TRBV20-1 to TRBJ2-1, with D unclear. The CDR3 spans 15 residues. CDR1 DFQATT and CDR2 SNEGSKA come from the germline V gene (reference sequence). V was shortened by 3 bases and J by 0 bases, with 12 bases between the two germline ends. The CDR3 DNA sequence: TGCAGTGCTAGTGACTCGTCTATCTCCTACAATGAGCAGTTCTTC. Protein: CSASDSSISYNEQFF.

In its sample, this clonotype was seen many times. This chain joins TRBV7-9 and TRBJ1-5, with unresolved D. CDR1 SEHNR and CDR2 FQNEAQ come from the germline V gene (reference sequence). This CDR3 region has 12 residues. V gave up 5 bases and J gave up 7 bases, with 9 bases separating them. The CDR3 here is CASSAAEQPQHF. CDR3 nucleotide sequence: TGTGCCAGCAGCGCAGCGGAGCAGCCCCAGCATTTT.

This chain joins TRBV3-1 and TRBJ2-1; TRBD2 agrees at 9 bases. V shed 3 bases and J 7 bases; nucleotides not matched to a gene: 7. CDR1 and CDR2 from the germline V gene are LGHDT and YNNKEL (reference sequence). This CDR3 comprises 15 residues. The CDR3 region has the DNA TGTGCCAGCAGCCAGAAGGGGACTAGCTATAATGAGCAGTTCTTC. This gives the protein CASSQKGTSYNEQFF.

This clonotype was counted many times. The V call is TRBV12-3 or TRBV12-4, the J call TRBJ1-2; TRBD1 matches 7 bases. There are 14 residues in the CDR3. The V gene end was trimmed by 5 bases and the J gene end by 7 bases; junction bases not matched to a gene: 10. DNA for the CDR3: TGTGCCAGCAGTACAGGGGCCCCCGGGCCTGGCTACACCTTC. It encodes CASSTGAPGPGYTF.

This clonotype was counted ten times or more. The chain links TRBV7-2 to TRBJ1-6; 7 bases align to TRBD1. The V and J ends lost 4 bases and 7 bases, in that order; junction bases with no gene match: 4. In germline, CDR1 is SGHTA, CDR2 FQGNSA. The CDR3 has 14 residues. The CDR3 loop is CASSSRTGNSPLHF. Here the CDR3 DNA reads TGTGCCAGCAGCTCCCGGACAGGCAATTCACCCCTCCACTTT.

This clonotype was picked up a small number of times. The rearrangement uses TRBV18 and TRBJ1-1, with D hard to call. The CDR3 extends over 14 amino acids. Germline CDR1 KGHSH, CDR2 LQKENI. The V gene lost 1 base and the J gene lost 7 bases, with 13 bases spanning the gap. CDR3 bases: TGTGCCAGCTCACCACAGGGCGGTGAGGTTGAAGCTTTCTTT. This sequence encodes CASSPQGGEVEAFF.

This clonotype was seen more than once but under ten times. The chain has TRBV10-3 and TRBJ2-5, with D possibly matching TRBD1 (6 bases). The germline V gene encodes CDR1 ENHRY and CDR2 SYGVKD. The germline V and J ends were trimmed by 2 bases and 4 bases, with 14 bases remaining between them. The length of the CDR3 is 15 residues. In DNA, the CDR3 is TGTGCCATCAGTGAGGCGACTCGGACAGCAGAGACCCAGTACTTC. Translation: CAISEATRTAETQYF.

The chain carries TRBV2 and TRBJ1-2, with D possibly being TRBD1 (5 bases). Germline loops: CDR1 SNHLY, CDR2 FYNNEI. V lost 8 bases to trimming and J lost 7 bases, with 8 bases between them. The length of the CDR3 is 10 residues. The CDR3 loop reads CASRGCGYTF. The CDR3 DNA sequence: TGTGCCAGCCGGGGGTGTGGCTACACCTTC.

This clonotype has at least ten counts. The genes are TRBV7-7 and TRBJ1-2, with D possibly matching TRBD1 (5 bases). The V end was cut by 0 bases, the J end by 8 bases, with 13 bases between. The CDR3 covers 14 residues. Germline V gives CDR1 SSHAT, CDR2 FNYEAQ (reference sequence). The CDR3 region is CASSLASGRYGYTF. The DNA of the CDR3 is TGTGCCAGCAGCTTAGCCTCAGGGCGTTACGGCTACACCTTC.

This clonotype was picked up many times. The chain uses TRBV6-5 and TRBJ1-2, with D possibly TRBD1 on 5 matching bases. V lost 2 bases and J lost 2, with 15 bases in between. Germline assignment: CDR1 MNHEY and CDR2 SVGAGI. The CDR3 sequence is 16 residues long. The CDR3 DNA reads TGTGCCAGCAGTTACATGGGGCAGGCACTCAACTATGGCTACACCTTC. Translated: CASSYMGQALNYGYTF.